The 25 T cell receptor beta chains reported below all come from one sample, sequenced in a study of regulatory T cells in long-lasting Graves disease. Sample time point: newly diagnosed GD, antithyroid drugs for less than 3 months. Isolated PBMC RNA provided the starting material for the TCR library. Building of the TCR beta libraries involved iRepertoire HTBI primers and Arm-PCR of CDR3 regions. MiXCR, run by TCRdb on the multiplex PCR reads, gives a single entry per CDR3 protein. This sample has a few hundred thousand distinct CDR3 sequences, with roughly 12% found just once. This sample was shared with a second study, whose subject was T cells in Graves' hyperthyroidism and ophthalmopathy.

The sample consisted of peripheral blood mononuclear cells (PBMCs), taken at new diagnosis, from a patient treated with antithyroid drugs. Receptors originate from a woman aged 18-29 years with Graves disease.

In its sample, this clonotype was seen many times. The J gene is TRBJ2-1, the V gene TRBV20-1, with 7 positions matching TRBD2. After removal of 5 bases from V and 8 bases from J, the junction contained 12 bases not matched to a gene. The V gene's germline CDR1 is DFQATT and CDR2 SNEGSKA (reference sequence). The CDR3 contains 14 residues. The CDR3 loop reads CSAGTLAERDEQFF. CDR3 sequence (DNA): TGCAGTGCTGGAACCCTAGCGGAGAGGGATGAGCAGTTCTTC.

At least ten counts were recorded for this clonotype. At one end, the junction sequence differs from germline, possibly due to a read error. The genes are TRBV28 and TRBJ2-7; TRBD2 matches 11 bases. CDR1 is MDHEN, CDR2 SYDVKM, per germline. There are 13 residues in the CDR3. CDR3 bases: TGTGCCAGCAGTACGCTCGGGACTAGCGGCGAGGGGTTC. This translates into CASSTLGTSGEGF.

CDR3 sequence: CASSHPSGNTIYF. CDR3 bases: TGTGCCAGCAGCCATCCTTCTGGAAACACCATATATTTT. The rearrangement joins TRBV7-9 to TRBJ1-3, with D uncertain. V lost 5 bases to trimming and J lost 1 base, with 6 bases between them. Germline V gene lookup returns CDR1 SEHNR and CDR2 FQNEAQ (reference sequence). The CDR3 covers 13 residues.

This clonotype came up a few times. The chain combines TRBV15 with TRBJ2-1, with D possibly matching TRBD2 (5 bases). This CDR3 has 16 residues. Per the germline V gene, CDR1 is LNHNV and CDR2 is YYDKDF (reference sequence). V dropped 0 bases and J dropped 12 bases, with 21 bases sitting between them. In DNA, the CDR3 is TGTGCCACCAGCAGAGATCGGGTATCACGGGGTGCTCTGCAGTTCTTC. Its protein product is CATSRDRVSRGALQFF.

This clonotype showed up many times. The rearrangement links TRBV7-2 to TRBJ2-7, with TRBD2 matching 7 bases. The CDR3 loop spans 15 amino acids. Germline V gene sequence: CDR1 SGHTA, CDR2 FQGNSA. Germline trimming cut 5 bases from V and 5 bases from J; bases unmatched to any gene: 12. The DNA for the CDR3 is TGTGCCAGCAGCCGACGGGACTATACGGGCGACGAGCAGTACTTC. Translation: CASSRRDYTGDEQYF. Full variable domain (rest looked up from reference TRBV7-2 and TRBJ2-7): GAGVSQSPSNKVTEKGKDVELRCDPISGHTALYWYRQSLGQGLEFLIYFQGNSAPDKSGLPSDRFSAERTGGSVSTLTIQRTQQEDSAVYLCASSRRDYTGDEQYFGPGTRLTVT.

This clonotype showed up many times. This chain joins TRBV7-8 and TRBJ1-2; the match to TRBD1 covers 7 bases. Germline V gene lookup returns CDR1 SGHVS and CDR2 FQNEAQ. This CDR3 region has 18 residues. J was trimmed by 6 bases and V by 4 bases; bases with no gene match: 20. The CDR3 sequence is CASSSFMTGTGVADGYTF. The CDR3 nucleotides read TGTGCCAGCAGCTCCTTTATGACAGGGACGGGGGTCGCTGATGGCTACACCTTC.

The rearrangement joins TRBV20-1 to TRBJ1-2; D is unresolved. The CDR3 consists of 12 residues. V lost 0 bases and J lost 7, with 9 bases in between. In germline, CDR1 is DFQATT, CDR2 SNEGSKA (reference sequence). CDR3 region: CSARDLAPGYTF. The DNA for the CDR3 is TGCAGTGCTAGAGATTTGGCTCCTGGCTACACCTTC.

V gene TRBV29-1 combines with J gene TRBJ1-1, with D maybe TRBD1 (6 bases). The germline V and J ends were trimmed by 4 bases and 4 bases, with 16 bases remaining between them. Looked up from germline, CDR1 is SQVTM and CDR2 is ANQGSEA. The CDR3 runs to 14 residues. The CDR3 is CSVAQGRLGTEAFF. CDR3 in DNA: TGCAGCGTTGCACAGGGTAGGCTAGGCACTGAAGCTTTCTTT.

This clonotype came up many times. The chain couples TRBV30 to TRBJ1-5; 7 nucleotides align to TRBD1. This CDR3 contains 13 residues. Germline assignment: CDR1 GTSNPN and CDR2 SVGIG (reference sequence). The V and J ends lost 0 bases and 5 bases, in that order; junction bases with no gene match: 1. The CDR3 bases are TGTGCCTGGAGTGTGACAGGGCATCAGCCCCAGCATTTT. As protein: CAWSVTGHQPQHF.

This clonotype was picked up a small number of times. V and J are TRBV12-3 or TRBV12-4 and TRBJ1-2; 8 positions agree with TRBD1. V shed 6 bases and J 5 bases; nucleotides not matched to a gene: 8. CDR3 length: 14 residues. CDR3: CASSLQGARYGYTF. In nucleotides, the CDR3 is TGTGCCAGCAGCCTCCAGGGGGCGCGGTATGGCTACACCTTC.

This clonotype was seen many times. The chain employs TRBV20-1 and TRBJ2-5; the D gene is possibly TRBD2 (5 bases). V lost 0 bases to trimming and J lost 1 base, with 9 bases between them. CDR1 is DFQATT, CDR2 SNEGSKA, per germline (reference sequence). This CDR3 contains 14 residues. The CDR3 DNA sequence: TGCAGTGCTAGAGACCCTAGCCGCCAAGAGACCCAGTACTTC. Residues: CSARDPSRQETQYF.

This clonotype was observed at least ten times. The chain carries TRBV20-1 and TRBJ1-4, with D perhaps TRBD1 (5 bases). Trimming left V 0 bases short and J 5 bases short, with 22 bases between. This CDR3 region has 18 residues. The germline CDR1 and CDR2 sequences are DFQATT and SNEGSKA (reference sequence). The CDR3 DNA is TGCAGTGCTAGAGATATCGGGAATCCCTGGGACGAGAATGAAAAACTGTTTTTT. Translation gives CSARDIGNPWDENEKLFF.

The chain has TRBV10-3 and TRBJ2-7, with 9 bases matching TRBD1. Trimming took 9 bases from V and 9 from J; bases not matched to a gene: 6. Germline V CDR1 and CDR2: ENHRY, SYGVKD. The CDR3 is 11 residues long. CDR3: CAIATGGGQYV. The CDR3 bases are TGTGCCATAGCGACAGGGGGGGGGCAGTACGTC.

V is TRBV7-6 and J is TRBJ1-1; D not certain. Germline values: CDR1 SGHVS, CDR2 FNYEAQ. The CDR3 extends over 12 amino acids. V lost 4 bases and J 8 bases, leaving 11 bases between the germline ends. The CDR3 nucleotides read TGTGCCAGCAGCTGGCCCTTAATGGAAGCTTTCTTT. Protein: CASSWPLMEAFF.

The V and J genes are TRBV4-3 and TRBJ1-2; tentatively, D is TRBD1 (5 bases). Germline V gene lookup returns CDR1 LGHNA and CDR2 YSLEER. Trimming removed 0 bases at V and 2 bases at J, with 19 bases between. This CDR3 contains 18 residues. CDR3 protein: CASSQDVGGSGKNYGYTF. For the CDR3, the DNA is TGCGCCAGCAGCCAAGACGTTGGGGGGTCCGGAAAAAACTATGGCTACACCTTC.

This chain connects TRBV19 to TRBJ1-2, with D maybe TRBD1 (6 bases). The CDR3 consists of 18 residues. In germline, CDR1 is LNHDA, CDR2 SQIVND (reference sequence). V was pared by 1 base and J by 4 bases, with 22 bases between. The CDR3, as DNA: TGTGCCAGTAGTATAGGGCCGGGGGCCCTCCCTCGCGGCTATGGCTACACCTTC. Protein product: CASSIGPGALPRGYGYTF.

The sample holds many counts of this clonotype. V is TRBV7-9 and J is TRBJ1-1, with D perhaps TRBD1 (6 bases). Trimming removed 3 bases at V and 8 bases at J, with 10 bases between. Germline CDR1 reads SEHNR; CDR2 reads FQNEAQ (reference sequence). The CDR3 has 12 amino acids. The CDR3 DNA reads TGTGCCAGCAGCTTTGGGGGCTCCGAAGCTTTCTTT. It translates to CASSFGGSEAFF.

The sample holds many counts of this clonotype. V is TRBV7-6 and J is TRBJ2-5, with a weak D call TRBD2 (5 bases). Trimming removed 10 bases from V and 4 bases from J, with 22 bases in between. Germline V gives CDR1 SGHVS, CDR2 FNYEAQ. This CDR3 spans 15 amino acids. The CDR3 spells CATRPLTVRGETQYF. In DNA, the CDR3 is TGTGCCACCAGGCCTTTGACCGTTCGGGGAGAGACCCAGTACTTC.

In this sample, this clonotype turned up many times. The rearrangement uses TRBV28 and TRBJ2-2, with 11 positions matching TRBD2. Trimming cost V 6 bases and J 5 bases; bases outside gene matches: 8. Germline V gene data show CDR1 as MDHEN and CDR2 as SYDVKM. The CDR3 has 16 amino acids. The CDR3 nucleotides read TGTGCCAGCAGGATTAGACTAGCGGGGAGGACCGGGGAGCTGTTTTTT. Its protein is CASRIRLAGRTGELFF.

A few counts support this clonotype. The rearrangement joins TRBV18 to TRBJ2-5; possible D gene TRBD1, 6 bases. The CDR3 runs 14 residues. V was cut by 0 bases and J by 5 bases, with 10 bases left in between. Germline V gene lookup returns CDR1 KGHSH and CDR2 LQKENI. CDR3 loop: CASSPPRDIETQYF. CDR3 coding DNA: TGTGCCAGCTCACCACCCCGGGACATCGAGACCCAGTACTTC.

This clonotype was counted ten times or more. CDR3 in DNA: TGTGCCAGCAGCTTAACGGGGGCGAACACCGGGGAGCTGTTTTTT. This codes for CASSLTGANTGELFF. V gene TRBV7-6 combines with J gene TRBJ2-2; D is perhaps TRBD2 (6 bases). V was pared by 2 bases and J by 0 bases, with 7 bases between. The CDR3 extends over 15 amino acids. Germline V gives CDR1 SGHVS, CDR2 FNYEAQ.

This clonotype was detected many times. The gene calls are TRBV29-1 and TRBJ1-2; TRBD1 agrees at 8 bases. The ends lost 8 bases at V and 6 bases at J; junction bases unmatched: 11. The CDR3 has 13 amino acids. From germline, CDR1 is SQVTM and CDR2 ANQGSEA. CDR3 sequence: CSCFQTGDDGYTF. DNA of the CDR3: TGCAGCTGCTTCCAGACAGGGGATGATGGCTACACCTTC.

This clonotype was observed at least ten times. Here the CDR3 DNA reads TGCGCCAGCAGCTTGGAGGGGGACATTCAGTACTTC. This encodes CASSLEGDIQYF. The V call is TRBV5-1, the J call TRBJ2-4, with D perhaps matching TRBD1 (6 bases). Per germline, CDR1 SGHRS and CDR2 YFSETQ. The CDR3 has 12 residues. Between the trimmed V and J ends, which lost 0 bases and 8 bases, there was a span of 6 bases.

This clonotype was counted at least ten times. This chain joins TRBV7-9 and TRBJ1-2; a possible D gene is TRBD1 (5 bases). The V gene lost 4 bases and the J gene lost 2 bases, with 20 bases spanning the gap. The length of the CDR3 is 17 residues. Germline loops: CDR1 SEHNR, CDR2 FQNEAQ (reference sequence). The DNA for the CDR3 is TGTGCCAGCAGCTCCCTACAAACGACAGACAAAAACTATGGCTACACCTTC. Translation: CASSSLQTTDKNYGYTF.

At least ten counts were recorded for this clonotype. V is TRBV14 and J is TRBJ2-1; D is ambiguous. CDR1 is SGHDN and CDR2 is FVKESK in the germline V gene. The CDR3 sequence is 15 residues long. The ends were cut back, 0 bases at V and 7 bases at J, with 13 bases in the middle. The CDR3 DNA reads TGTGCCAGCAGCCAAGATTGGGTAATAGGAAATGAGCAGTTCTTC. It encodes CASSQDWVIGNEQFF.